Shown below are 29 T cell receptor beta chains from a single sample sequenced in a study of shared clonotypes between healthy human individuals. Naive CD8 populations comprised CD45RO-negative cells positively selected for CCR7, excluding terminally differentiated effector memory CD45RA+ cells. Only in-frame clones appear in the TCRdb table, and some are missing; sequencing was by immunoSEQ multiplex PCR. The top ten hold around 1.1% of the sample, which has some 2,000,000 clones, 85% to 95% seen once. Sequencing used naive CD8+ T cells sorted from blood. These receptors were taken from a man younger than 35 in good health.

V usage is TRBV4-3 and J usage is TRBJ2-1, with D possibly called TRBD1 or TRBD2 (6 bases each). Trimming shortened V by 0 bases and J by 2 bases, and 17 bases separated the two germline ends. The CDR3 is 18 amino acids. In germline, CDR1 is LGHNA, CDR2 YSLEER. The CDR3 sequence is CASSQEISPGEAYNEQFF. The CDR3 DNA sequence: TGCGCCAGCAGCCAAGAAATAAGCCCAGGGGAGGCCTACAATGAGCAGTTCTTC.

V is TRBV21-1 and J is TRBJ2-5; the DNA was not used to check the table's D call, TRBD2. TRBV21-1 has pseudogene status. The CDR3 loop spans 15 amino acids. The CDR3 coding sequence is TGTGCCAGCAGCAAAAGAGCGGGGTGCCAAGAGACCCAGTACTTC. Translation gives CASSKRAGCQETQYF.

The V call is TRBV11-2, the J call TRBJ2-5; D may be TRBD2 (6 bases). The CDR3 length is 15 residues. Trimming removed 5 bases from V and 5 bases from J, with 18 bases in between. CDR1 and CDR2 (germline): SGHAT, FQNNGV. CDR3 region: CASSPPFAGRETQYF. CDR3 bases: TGTGCCAGCAGCCCACCCTTCGCGGGACGGGAGACCCAGTACTTC.

This clone has a single count. J is TRBJ1-6 and V is TRBV7-9; maybe TRBD1 (5 bases). CDR3 length: 16 residues. V was clipped by 4 bases and J by 0 bases, with 10 bases between them. Germline V gene lookup returns CDR1 SEHNR and CDR2 FQNEAQ (reference sequence). CDR3 nucleotide sequence: TGTGCCAGCAGCTCGGGACGGAACTCCTATAATTCACCCCTCCACTTT. Translation gives CASSSGRNSYNSPLHF.

This chain uses TRBV4-1 with TRBJ2-7, with a weak D call TRBD2 (6 bases). CDR3 length: 15 residues. Trimming removed 3 bases from V and 1 base from J, with 13 bases in between. Germline V gene lookup returns CDR1 MGHRA and CDR2 YSYEKL. The CDR3, as DNA: TGCGCCAGCAGCCATAAAACCGGGGGTTCCTACGAGCAGTACTTC. Amino acids: CASSHKTGGSYEQYF.

Turning to this clone: Other nucleotide sequences in the sample specify the same CDR3. The chain links TRBV6-5 to TRBJ2-7; D may correspond to TRBD1 or TRBD2 (7 bases each). Germline V CDR1 and CDR2: MNHEY, SVGAGI. The CDR3 length is 14 residues. Trimming stripped 5 bases from V and 4 bases from J, with 15 bases between. In DNA form, the CDR3 reads TGTGCCAGCAGTCCAGGGGGGGAGGCTTACGAGCAGTACTTC. Translation: CASSPGGEAYEQYF.

The genes are TRBV15 and TRBJ1-2; TRBD1 aligns across 11 bases. In germline, CDR1 is LNHNV, CDR2 YYDKDF (reference sequence). Trimming cost V 0 bases and J 6 bases; bases outside gene matches: 6. The CDR3 runs to 16 residues. The CDR3 reads CATSRDGGQGVHGYTF. CDR3 bases: TGTGCCACCAGCAGAGACGGGGGACAGGGGGTGCATGGCTACACCTTC.

The chain couples TRBV11-3 to TRBJ2-5; TRBD1 matches 8 bases. J was trimmed by 7 bases and V by 8 bases; bases with no gene match: 6. In germline, CDR1 is SGHNT, CDR2 YENEEA. CDR3 size: 12 residues. CDR3 region: CASGQGLGTQYF. The CDR3 region has the DNA TGTGCCAGCGGACAGGGTTTGGGGACCCAGTACTTC.

The V call is TRBV18, the J call TRBJ2-2, with D unclear. Germline values: CDR1 KGHSH, CDR2 LQKENI. The CDR3 consists of 18 residues. The V end was cut by 3 bases, the J end by 3 bases, with 20 bases between. CDR3 amino acids: CASSPLLCRVSHTGELFF. Here the CDR3 DNA reads TGTGCCAGCTCACCCCTTTTATGTAGGGTTAGTCACACCGGGGAGCTGTTTTTT.

This clone has a single count. J is TRBJ2-1 and V is TRBV7-2, with 8 bases aligning to TRBD2. V was clipped by 2 bases and J by 4 bases; unmatched bases: 1. The CDR3 has 14 amino acids. CDR1 and CDR2 (germline): SGHTA, FQGNSA. CDR3 nucleotide sequence: TGTGCCAGCAGCTTAATAGCGGGATACAATGAGCAGTTCTTC. Protein: CASSLIAGYNEQFF.

The chain recombines TRBV20-1 with TRBJ1-1; D gene unclear. This CDR3 spans 9 amino acids. Germline CDR1 reads DFQATT; CDR2 reads SNEGSKA (reference sequence). CDR3 DNA: TGCAGCGAGGACACTGAAGCTTTCTTT. Its protein product is CSEDTEAFF.

The CDR3 region is CASNRLAGLTYEQYF. For the CDR3, the DNA is TGTGCCAGTAACCGACTAGCGGGACTAACCTACGAGCAGTACTTC. The rearrangement links TRBV27 to TRBJ2-7; TRBD2 matches at 11 bases. V shed 9 bases, J shed 2 bases, and the junction held 9 bases outside the gene matches. The CDR3 totals 15 residues. In germline, CDR1 is MNHEY, CDR2 SMNVEV (reference sequence).

This clone was counted once. The chain recombines TRBV19 with TRBJ2-7; TRBD2 matches at 11 bases. Germline trimming cut 5 bases from V and 3 bases from J; bases unmatched to any gene: 3. The length of the CDR3 is 14 residues. From germline, CDR1 is LNHDA and CDR2 SQIVND (reference sequence). This chain's CDR3 is CASSPTSGDYEQYF. DNA for the CDR3: TGTGCCAGTAGTCCGACTAGCGGGGACTACGAGCAGTACTTC.

Comment on this clone: Other DNA sequences in the same sample also yield this CDR3. The chain uses TRBV7-2 and TRBJ1-1; possible D gene TRBD1, 5 bases. The CDR3 contains 13 residues. The V end lost 1 base, the J end lost 5 bases, and 8 bases lay between the germline ends. The germline V gene has CDR1 SGHTA and CDR2 FQGNSA. CDR3: CASSLGWGTEAFF. The CDR3 DNA follows: TGTGCCAGCAGCTTAGGTTGGGGGACTGAAGCTTTCTTT.

The chain is built from TRBV6-5 and TRBJ1-2, with D perhaps matching TRBD1 (5 bases). V was shortened by 6 bases and J by 3 bases, with 11 bases between the two germline ends. From germline, CDR1 is MNHEY and CDR2 SVGAGI. The CDR3 runs 13 residues. The CDR3 nucleotides are TGTGCCAGCAGCCATGACAGTTACTATGGCTACACCTTC. Translation: CASSHDSYYGYTF.

The CDR3 sequence is CAWTGDRNEQYF. CDR3 sequence (DNA): TGTGCCTGGACAGGGGATCGAAACGAGCAGTACTTC. The chain carries TRBV30 and TRBJ2-7; possibly TRBD1 for D (6 bases). CDR1 GTSNPN and CDR2 SVGIG come from the germline V gene (reference sequence). Trimming pared 4 bases from V and 5 bases from J, leaving 12 bases between. The CDR3 covers 12 residues.

J is TRBJ2-7 and V is TRBV5-6; TRBD1 aligns across 9 bases. J gave up 5 bases and V 3 bases, and 3 bases lay outside the gene matches. Looked up from germline, CDR1 is SGHDT and CDR2 is YYEEEE. CDR3 length equals 13 residues. In DNA form, the CDR3 reads TGTGCCAGCAGCTCACAGGGGGCCAACGAGCAGTACTTC. The encoded protein is CASSSQGANEQYF. The whole variable domain, filled in from reference TRBV5-6 and TRBJ2-7, reads DAGVTQSPTHLIKTRGQQVTLRCSPKSGHDTVSWYQQALGQGPQFIFQYYEEEERQRGNFPDRFSGHQFPNYSSELNVNALLLGDSALYLCASSSQGANEQYFGPGTRLTVT.

In the case of this clone: It is unclear where the CDR3 begins or ends on the DNA, so no DNA is shown, and the CDR3 is as TCRdb lists it. The CDR3 sequence is CASSPDRGRFLETQYF. The rearrangement joins TRBV7-2 to TRBJ2-5; no check of the table's D call, TRBD1, against the DNA was made. The V gene's germline CDR1 is SGHTA and CDR2 FQGNSA. The CDR3 region is 16 residues in length, termini included.

To note about this clone: Other nucleotide sequences in the sample specify the same CDR3. The chain is built from TRBV13 and TRBJ2-1; maybe TRBD1 (5 bases). V lost 5 bases and J lost 8, with 10 bases in between. Per germline, CDR1 PRHDT and CDR2 FYEKMQ (reference sequence). The CDR3 has 12 amino acids. The CDR3 nucleotides are TGTGCCAGCAGCCTCCAGGGCGATGAGCAGTTCTTC. Amino acids: CASSLQGDEQFF.

V gene TRBV2 combines with J gene TRBJ2-7; D perhaps matches TRBD1 (5 bases). V lost 3 bases to trimming and J lost 5 bases, with 11 bases between them. The CDR3 is 13 residues long. Germline lookup yields CDR1 SNHLY and CDR2 FYNNEI. CDR3 region: CASSDPQGNEQYF. DNA of the CDR3: TGTGCCAGCAGTGACCCTCAGGGCAACGAGCAGTACTTC.

The table lists this clone with a few counts. This sequence joins TRBV4-2 and TRBJ2-2, with 7 bases identical to TRBD2. After removal of 1 base from V and 6 bases from J, the junction contained 2 bases not matched to a gene. The CDR3 runs to 14 residues. Germline CDR1 LGHNA, CDR2 YNFKEQ. Here the CDR3 reads CASSQGLAAGELFF. In DNA, the CDR3 is TGTGCCAGCAGCCAAGGGCTAGCGGCCGGGGAGCTGTTTTTT.

CDR3 sequence: CASSLTGDSYSNQPQHF. DNA of the CDR3: TGTGCCAGCAGTTTGACAGGGGATTCTTATAGCAATCAGCCCCAGCATTTT. The J gene is TRBJ1-5, the V gene TRBV28; 8 bases map to TRBD1. With V trimmed by 3 bases and J by 0 bases, 7 bases remained unmatched. This CDR3 has 17 amino acids. Germline V CDR1 and CDR2: MDHEN, SYDVKM.

The gene calls are TRBV4-1 and TRBJ2-1, with D possibly TRBD2 on 6 matching bases. The V and J ends lost 5 bases and 3 bases respectively, with 8 bases between them. There are 13 residues in the CDR3. Looked up from germline, CDR1 is MGHRA and CDR2 is YSYEKL. The CDR3 is CASSGGDYNEQFF. The CDR3 DNA follows: TGCGCCAGCAGCGGCGGGGACTACAATGAGCAGTTCTTC.

The V call is TRBV4-1, the J call TRBJ2-7; D is unresolved. V was pared by 0 bases and J by 2 bases, with 20 bases between. The CDR3 consists of 18 residues. The V gene's germline CDR1 is MGHRA and CDR2 YSYEKL. The CDR3 DNA is TGCGCCAGCAGCCAAGAAATTCCGGGTGTAGTAGGAGCCTACGAGCAGTACTTC. Residues: CASSQEIPGVVGAYEQYF.

The chain is built from TRBV27 and TRBJ2-1, with D possibly being TRBD1 or TRBD2 (5 bases each). Germline CDR1 and CDR2: MNHEY and SMNVEV (reference sequence). The V end lost 6 bases, the J end lost 7 bases, and 13 bases lay between the germline ends. This CDR3 comprises 13 residues. The CDR3 nucleotides read TGTGCCAGCAGCCGCCTAGGGACGAATGAGCAGTTCTTC. The encoded protein is CASSRLGTNEQFF.

The chain recombines TRBV6-1 with TRBJ2-7, with 8 bases fitting TRBD2. CDR1 is MNHNS and CDR2 is SASEGT in the germline V gene. The CDR3 extends over 14 amino acids. The V segment lost 7 bases and the J segment 1 base; nucleotides outside the gene matches: 6. The CDR3 here is CASISREASYEQYF. In DNA form, the CDR3 reads TGTGCCAGCATATCGCGGGAGGCTTCCTACGAGCAGTACTTC.

The chain employs TRBV27 and TRBJ2-7, with unresolved D. The CDR3 runs to 14 residues. Germline CDR1 reads MNHEY; CDR2 reads SMNVEV (reference sequence). Trimming cost V 4 bases and J 5 bases, with 15 bases left between them. CDR3 sequence: CASSSRVRLDEQYF. The CDR3 nucleotides read TGTGCCAGCAGTTCCCGGGTACGGCTTGACGAGCAGTACTTC.

The chain joins TRBV11-3 to TRBJ2-1; possibly TRBD2 for D (6 bases). The CDR3 runs to 15 residues. CDR1 and CDR2 from the germline V gene are SGHNT and YENEEA. V gave up 5 bases and J gave up 7 bases, with 18 bases separating them. The CDR3 DNA reads TGTGCCAGCAGCCCTCTGGAGGCGGGGAGGAATGAGCAGTTCTTC. Translated, it gives CASSPLEAGRNEQFF. The variable domain in full, with the rest retrieved from reference TRBV11-3 and TRBJ2-1, is EAGVVQSPRYKIIEKKQPVAFWCNPISGHNTLYWYLQNLGQGPELLIRYENEEAVDDSQLPKDRFSAERLKGVDSTLKIQPAELGDSAVYLCASSPLEAGRNEQFFGPGTRLTVL.

This chain links TRBV6-1 with TRBJ1-2; D gene unclear. CDR3 length: 13 amino acids. V was clipped by 0 bases and J by 4 bases, with 6 bases between them. Germline assignment: CDR1 MNHNS and CDR2 SASEGT. The DNA of the CDR3 is TGTGCCAGCAGTGAAGCAGGTTTCTATGGCTACACCTTC. Its translation: CASSEAGFYGYTF.